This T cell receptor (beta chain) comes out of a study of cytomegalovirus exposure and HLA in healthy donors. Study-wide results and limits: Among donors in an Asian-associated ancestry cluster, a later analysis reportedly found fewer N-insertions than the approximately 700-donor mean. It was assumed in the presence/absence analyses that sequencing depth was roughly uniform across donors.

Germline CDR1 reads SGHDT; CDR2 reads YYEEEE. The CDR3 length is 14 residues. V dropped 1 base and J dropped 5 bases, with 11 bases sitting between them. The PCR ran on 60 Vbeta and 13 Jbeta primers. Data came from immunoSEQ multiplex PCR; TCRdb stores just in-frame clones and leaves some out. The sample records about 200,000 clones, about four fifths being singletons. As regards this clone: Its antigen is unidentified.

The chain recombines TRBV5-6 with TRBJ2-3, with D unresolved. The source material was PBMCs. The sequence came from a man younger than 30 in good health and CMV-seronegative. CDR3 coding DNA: TGTGCCAGCAGCTTGAGAACCATGAGAGATACGCAGTATTTT. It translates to CASSLRTMRDTQYF.